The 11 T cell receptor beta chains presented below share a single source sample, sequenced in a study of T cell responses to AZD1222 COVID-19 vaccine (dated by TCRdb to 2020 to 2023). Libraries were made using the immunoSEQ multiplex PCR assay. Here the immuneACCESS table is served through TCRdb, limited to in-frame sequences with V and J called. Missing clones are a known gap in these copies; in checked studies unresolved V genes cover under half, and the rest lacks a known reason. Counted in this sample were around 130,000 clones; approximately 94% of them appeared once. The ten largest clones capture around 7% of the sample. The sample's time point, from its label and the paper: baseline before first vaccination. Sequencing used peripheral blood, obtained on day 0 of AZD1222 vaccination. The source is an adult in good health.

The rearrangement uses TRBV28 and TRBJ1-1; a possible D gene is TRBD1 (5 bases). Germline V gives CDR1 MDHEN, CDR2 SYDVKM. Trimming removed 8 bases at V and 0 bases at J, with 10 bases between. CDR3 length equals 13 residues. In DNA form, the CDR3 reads TGTGCCAGCGGTGGGACGGTGAACACTGAAGCTTTCTTT. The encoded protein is CASGGTVNTEAFF.

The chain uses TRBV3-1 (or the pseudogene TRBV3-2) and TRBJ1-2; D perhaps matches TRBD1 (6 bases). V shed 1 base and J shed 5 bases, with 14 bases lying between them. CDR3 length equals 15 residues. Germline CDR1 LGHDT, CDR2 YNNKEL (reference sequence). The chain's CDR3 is CASSQGGAVRYGYTF. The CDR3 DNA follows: TGTGCCAGCAGCCAAGGGGGGGCAGTAAGATATGGCTACACCTTC.

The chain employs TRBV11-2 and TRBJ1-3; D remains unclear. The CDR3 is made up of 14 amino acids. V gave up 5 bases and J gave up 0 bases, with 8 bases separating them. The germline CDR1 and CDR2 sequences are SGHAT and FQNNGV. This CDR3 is CASSPGHSGNTIYF. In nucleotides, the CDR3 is TGTGCCAGCAGCCCCGGGCACTCTGGAAACACCATATATTTT. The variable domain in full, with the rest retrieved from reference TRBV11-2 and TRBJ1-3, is EAGVAQSPRYKIIEKRQSVAFWCNPISGHATLYWYQQILGQGPKLLIQFQNNGVVDDSQLPKDRFSAERLKGVDSTLKIQPAKLEDSAVYLCASSPGHSGNTIYFGEGSWLTVV.

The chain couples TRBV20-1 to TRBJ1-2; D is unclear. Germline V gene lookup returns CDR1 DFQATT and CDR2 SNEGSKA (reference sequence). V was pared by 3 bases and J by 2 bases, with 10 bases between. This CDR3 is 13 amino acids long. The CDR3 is CSASNLGNYGYTF. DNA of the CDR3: TGCAGTGCTAGTAATCTGGGGAACTATGGCTACACCTTC.

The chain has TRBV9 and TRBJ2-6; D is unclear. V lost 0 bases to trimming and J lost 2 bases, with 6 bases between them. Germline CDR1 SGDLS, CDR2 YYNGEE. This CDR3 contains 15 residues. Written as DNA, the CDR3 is TGTGCCAGCAGCGTAGCCGGCGCTGGGGCCAACGTCCTGACTTTC. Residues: CASSVAGAGANVLTF.

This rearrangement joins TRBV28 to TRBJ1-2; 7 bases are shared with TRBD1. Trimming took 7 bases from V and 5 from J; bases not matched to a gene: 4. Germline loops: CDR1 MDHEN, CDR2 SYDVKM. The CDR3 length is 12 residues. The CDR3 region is CASIDRVYGYTF. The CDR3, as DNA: TGTGCCAGCATCGACAGGGTGTATGGCTACACCTTC.

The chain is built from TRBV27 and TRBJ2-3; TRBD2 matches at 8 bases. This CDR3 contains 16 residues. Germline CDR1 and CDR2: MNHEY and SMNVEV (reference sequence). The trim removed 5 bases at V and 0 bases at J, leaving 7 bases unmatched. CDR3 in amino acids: CASSLRSGISTDTQYF. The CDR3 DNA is TGTGCCAGCAGTCTCCGTAGCGGGATAAGCACAGATACGCAGTATTTT.

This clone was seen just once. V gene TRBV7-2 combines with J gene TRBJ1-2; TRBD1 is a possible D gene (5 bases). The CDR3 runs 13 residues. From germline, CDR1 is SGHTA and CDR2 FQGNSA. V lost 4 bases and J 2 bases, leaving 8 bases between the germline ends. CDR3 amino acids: CASSYRDNYGYTF. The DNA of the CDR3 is TGTGCCAGCAGCTACCGGGACAACTATGGCTACACCTTC.

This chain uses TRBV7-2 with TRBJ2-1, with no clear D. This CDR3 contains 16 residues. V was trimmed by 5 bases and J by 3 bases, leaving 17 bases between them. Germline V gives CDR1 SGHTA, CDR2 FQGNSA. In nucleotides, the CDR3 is TGTGCCAGCAGCCTAGGAGCCGGGTCTAACTACAATGAGCAGTTCTTC. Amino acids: CASSLGAGSNYNEQFF.

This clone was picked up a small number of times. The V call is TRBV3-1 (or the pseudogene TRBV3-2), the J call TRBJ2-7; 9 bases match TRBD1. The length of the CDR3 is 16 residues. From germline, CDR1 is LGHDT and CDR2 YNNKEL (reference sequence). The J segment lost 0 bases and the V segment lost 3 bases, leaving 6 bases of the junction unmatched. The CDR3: CASSHEGQGNSYEQYF. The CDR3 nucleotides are TGTGCCAGCAGCCACGAGGGACAGGGCAACTCCTACGAGCAGTACTTC.

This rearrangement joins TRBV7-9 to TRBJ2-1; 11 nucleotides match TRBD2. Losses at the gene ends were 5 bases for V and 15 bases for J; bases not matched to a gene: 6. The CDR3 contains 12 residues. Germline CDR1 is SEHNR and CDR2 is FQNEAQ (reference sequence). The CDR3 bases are TGTGCCAGCAGCCTCACTAGCGGGAGTGTGTTCTTC. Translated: CASSLTSGSVFF.